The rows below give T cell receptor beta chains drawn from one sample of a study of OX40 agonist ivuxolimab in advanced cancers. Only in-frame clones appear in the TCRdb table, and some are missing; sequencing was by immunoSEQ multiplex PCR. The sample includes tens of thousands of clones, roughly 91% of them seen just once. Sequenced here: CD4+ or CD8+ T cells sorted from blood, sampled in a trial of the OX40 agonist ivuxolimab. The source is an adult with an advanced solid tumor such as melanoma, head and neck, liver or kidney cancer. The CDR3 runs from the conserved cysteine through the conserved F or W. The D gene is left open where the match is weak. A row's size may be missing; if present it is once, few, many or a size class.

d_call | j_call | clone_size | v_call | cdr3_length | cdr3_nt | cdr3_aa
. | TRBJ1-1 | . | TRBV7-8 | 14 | TGTGCCAGCAGCCTCACCCGGGGAAACACTGAAGCTTTCTTT | CASSLTRGNTEAFF
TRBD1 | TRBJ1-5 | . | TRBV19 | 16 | TGTGCCAGTACTACCCAGGGGGGCTCGGGAAATCAGCCCCAGCATTTT | CASTTQGGSGNQPQHF
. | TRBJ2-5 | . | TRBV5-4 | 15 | TGTGCCAGCAGCTTGTCAGCGTCTGGGGTAGAGACCCAGTACTTC | CASSLSASGVETQYF
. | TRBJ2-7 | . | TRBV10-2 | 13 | TGCGCCAGCAGTGAAGGGTTCCCGTACGAGCAGTACTTC | CASSEGFPYEQYF
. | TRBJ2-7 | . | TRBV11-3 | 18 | TGTGCCAGCAGCTTAGGCTCCAATTCCGGGACAAGGCGCTACGAGCAGTACTTC | CASSLGSNSGTRRYEQYF
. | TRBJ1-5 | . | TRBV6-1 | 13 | TGTGCCAGCAGCTACAGGGTAAATCAGCCCCAGCATTTT | CASSYRVNQPQHF
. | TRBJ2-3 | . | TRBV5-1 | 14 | TGCGCCAGCAGCCTTTACCTGACAGCAGATACGCAGTATTTT | CASSLYLTADTQYF
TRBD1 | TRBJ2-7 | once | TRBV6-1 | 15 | TGTGCCAGCAGTGAAGCGGGGGGACAGGGGTACGAGCAGTACTTC | CASSEAGGQGYEQYF
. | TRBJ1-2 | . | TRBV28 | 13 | TGTGCCAGCAGTTTCAGGGCAGGGTCTGGCTACACCTTC | CASSFRAGSGYTF
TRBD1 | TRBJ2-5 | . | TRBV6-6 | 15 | TGTGCCAGCAGTCTGGGACAGGGGGCCTGGGAGACCCAGTACTTC | CASSLGQGAWETQYF
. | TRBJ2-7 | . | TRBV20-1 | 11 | TGCAGTGCTAGAGAGGTGTACGAGCAGTACTTC | CSAREVYEQYF
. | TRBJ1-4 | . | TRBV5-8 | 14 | TGTGCCAGCAGCTTGGGGACCTTAAATGAAAAACTGTTTTTT | CASSLGTLNEKLFF
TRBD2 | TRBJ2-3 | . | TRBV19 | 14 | TGTGCCAGTAGCCAGACTAGCGGCACAGATACGCAGTATTTT | CASSQTSGTDTQYF
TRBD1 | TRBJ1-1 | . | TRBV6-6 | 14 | TGTGCCAGCAGTTCGCGGACAGGGAAGACTGAAGCTTTCTTT | CASSSRTGKTEAFF
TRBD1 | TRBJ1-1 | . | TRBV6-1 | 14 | TGTGCCAGCAGTGGACCTTCCGGACAGGGTGAAGCTTTCTTT | CASSGPSGQGEAFF
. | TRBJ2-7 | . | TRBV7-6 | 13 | TGTGCCAGCAGCCCCCAAGTCTCCTACGAGCAGTACTTC | CASSPQVSYEQYF
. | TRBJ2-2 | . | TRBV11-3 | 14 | TGTGCCAGCAGCTTTACGGGCGATAACGGGGAGCTGTTTTTT | CASSFTGDNGELFF
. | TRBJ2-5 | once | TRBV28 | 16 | TGTGCCAGCAACTACAACGGCGGGACTTATCAAGAGACCCAGTACTTC | CASNYNGGTYQETQYF
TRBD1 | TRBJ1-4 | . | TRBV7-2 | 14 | TGTGCCAGCAGCTTCCAGGGGGCGCGCGAAAAACTGTTTTTT | CASSFQGAREKLFF
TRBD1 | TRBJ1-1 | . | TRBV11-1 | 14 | TGTGCCAGCAGCTCGGGACAGGGGGCTAAGGGGGCTTTCTTT | CASSSGQGAKGAFF
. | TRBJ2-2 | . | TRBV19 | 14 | TGTGCCAGTACCGTGAGGCCGAACACCGGGGAGCTGTTTTTT | CASTVRPNTGELFF
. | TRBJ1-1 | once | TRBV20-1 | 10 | TGCAGTGCTAGATCAAACGAAGCTTTCTTT | CSARSNEAFF
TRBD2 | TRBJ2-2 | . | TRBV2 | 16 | TGTGCCAGCAGTGAACTGGGACTAGAGAACACCGGGGAGCTGTTTTTT | CASSELGLENTGELFF
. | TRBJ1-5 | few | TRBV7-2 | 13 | TGTGCCAGCAGCTCGGGCCAGTTGGAGCCCCAGCATTTT | CASSSGQLEPQHF
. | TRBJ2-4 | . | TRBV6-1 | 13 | TGTGCCAGCAGTTTGGACCTGCAAAACATTCAGTACTTC | CASSLDLQNIQYF
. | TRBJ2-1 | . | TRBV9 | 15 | TGTGCCAGCAGCGGCCTAAGCGGGTCTTACAATGAGCAGTTCTTC | CASSGLSGSYNEQFF
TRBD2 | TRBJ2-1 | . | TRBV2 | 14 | TGTGCCAGCAGTGAAGGACTAGCTGGCAATGAGCAGTTCTTC | CASSEGLAGNEQFF
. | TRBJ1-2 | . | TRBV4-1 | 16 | TGCGCCAGCAGCCAAGAGATAGGGAGGTCTAACTATGGCTACACCTTC | CASSQEIGRSNYGYTF